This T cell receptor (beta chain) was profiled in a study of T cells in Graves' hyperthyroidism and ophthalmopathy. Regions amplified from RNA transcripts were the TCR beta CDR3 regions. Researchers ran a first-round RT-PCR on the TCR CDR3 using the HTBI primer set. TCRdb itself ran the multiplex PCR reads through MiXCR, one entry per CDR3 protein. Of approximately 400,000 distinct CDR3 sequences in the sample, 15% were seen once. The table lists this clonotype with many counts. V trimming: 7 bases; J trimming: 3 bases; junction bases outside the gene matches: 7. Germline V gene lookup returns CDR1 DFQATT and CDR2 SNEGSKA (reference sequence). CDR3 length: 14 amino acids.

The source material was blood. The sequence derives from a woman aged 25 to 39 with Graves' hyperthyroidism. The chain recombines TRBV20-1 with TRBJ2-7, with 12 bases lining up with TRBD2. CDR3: CSVTRTSGVYEQYF. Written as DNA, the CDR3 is TGCAGTGTCACGAGGACTAGCGGGGTCTACGAGCAGTACTTC.